What follows are 8 T cell receptor beta chains derived from one specimen sequenced in a study of tumor-infiltrating lymphocytes in localized non-small cell lung cancer. Measured with immunoSEQ multiplex PCR; TCRdb has only the in-frame clones, and not every one. The table has 3,500 or so clones, 70% to 80% seen once. What was sequenced was uninvolved lung tissue not adjacent to the tumor. Receptors originate from a human donor with non-small cell lung cancer.

This clone was detected only once. The V call is TRBV5-1, the J call TRBJ1-3; no reliable D call. V lost 7 bases, J lost 1 base, and 12 bases lay in between. This CDR3 comprises 14 residues. Germline CDR1 is SGHRS and CDR2 is YFSETQ. The CDR3 here is CASRHPGSGNTIYF. Written as DNA, the CDR3 is TGCGCCAGCCGACACCCGGGGTCTGGAAACACCATATATTTT.

The rearrangement uses TRBV29-1 and TRBJ1-2, with TRBD1 matching over 7 bases. Losses at the gene ends were 6 bases for V and 8 bases for J; bases not matched to a gene: 9. Germline loops: CDR1 SQVTM, CDR2 ANQGSEA. This CDR3 comprises 12 residues. Written as DNA, the CDR3 is TGCAGCGTCCTGACAGGGAATGGCGGCTACACCTTC. This translates into CSVLTGNGGYTF.

The rearrangement uses TRBV19 and TRBJ2-3, with a possible D match to TRBD1 (5 bases). The V end lost 6 bases, the J end lost 6 bases, and 16 bases lay between the germline ends. This CDR3 comprises 14 residues. Germline V gene sequence: CDR1 LNHDA, CDR2 SQIVND (reference sequence). In DNA form, the CDR3 reads TGTGCCAGTAGCCCCGGACACGCGGTGGATACGCAGTATTTT. Protein: CASSPGHAVDTQYF.

The gene calls are TRBV9 and TRBJ2-7; D is unresolved. The CDR3 covers 16 residues. The V end was cut by 3 bases, the J end by 4 bases, with 20 bases between. Germline V gives CDR1 SGDLS, CDR2 YYNGEE. The CDR3 here is CASSGDPQANPYEQYF. In DNA, the CDR3 is TGTGCCAGCAGCGGAGACCCCCAGGCAAATCCGTACGAGCAGTACTTC.

The chain is built from TRBV19 and TRBJ2-7; possibly TRBD1 for D (6 bases). The germline CDR1 and CDR2 sequences are LNHDA and SQIVND (reference sequence). V was shortened by 2 bases and J by 2 bases, with 10 bases between the two germline ends. The CDR3 is made up of 14 amino acids. CDR3 protein: CASSIQGNPYEQYF. CDR3 DNA sequence: TGTGCCAGTAGTATACAGGGGAACCCCTACGAGCAGTACTTC. The entire variable domain, with the rest obtained from reference TRBV19 and TRBJ2-7, is as follows: DGGITQSPKYLFRKEGQNVTLSCEQNLNHDAMYWYRQDPGQGLRLIYYSQIVNDFQKGDIAEGYSVSREKKESFPLTVTSAQKNPTAFYLCASSIQGNPYEQYFGPGTRLTVT.

The chain recombines TRBV2 with TRBJ1-4; TRBD1 aligns across 9 bases. This CDR3 is built from 14 residues. Germline-derived CDR1 and CDR2 are SNHLY and FYNNEI. Trimming cost V 6 bases and J 3 bases; bases outside gene matches: 2. The CDR3 DNA reads as TGTGCCAGCAGGACAGGGGGGTCTAATGAAAAACTGTTTTTT. Its translation: CASRTGGSNEKLFF. The full variable domain, in which reference TRBV2 and TRBJ1-4 provide the parts outside the CDR3, is EPEVTQTPSHQVTQMGQEVILRCVPISNHLYFYWYRQILGQKVEFLVSFYNNEISEKSEIFDDQFSVERPDGSNFTLKIRSTKLEDSAMYFCASRTGGSNEKLFFGSGTQLSVL.

This clone was counted only a few times. The chain combines TRBV7-6 with TRBJ1-5; TRBD1 is a possible D gene (6 bases). V lost 1 base and J lost 4, with 14 bases in between. Germline V gene sequence: CDR1 SGHVS, CDR2 FNYEAQ. The CDR3 runs to 16 residues. CDR3 bases: TGTGCCAGCAGCTTAGGGGGGGGACAACTGAATCAGCCCCAGCATTTT. It codes for CASSLGGGQLNQPQHF.

The V call is TRBV28, the J call TRBJ2-1; 10 bases match TRBD2. The CDR3 is made up of 13 amino acids. Unmatched junction bases numbered 7, after V lost 10 bases and J lost 7 bases. Germline values: CDR1 MDHEN, CDR2 SYDVKM. Written as DNA, the CDR3 is TGTGCCACCGAGGGACTAGCGTTAAATGAGCAGTTCTTC. The encoded protein is CATEGLALNEQFF. Drawing the rest from reference TRBV28 and TRBJ2-1, the complete variable domain is DVKVTQSSRYLVKRTGEKVFLECVQDMDHENMFWYRQDPGLGLRLIYFSYDVKMKEKGDIPEGYSVSREKKERFSLILESASTNQTSMYLCATEGLALNEQFFGPGTRLTVL.